Listed here are 5 T cell receptor beta chains from one sample, sequenced in a study of cytomegalovirus exposure and HLA in healthy donors. Both 60 Vbeta primers and 13 Jbeta primers went into the PCR. The table came from immunoSEQ multiplex PCR; TCRdb's copy has only in-frame clones and leaves some out. Of around 110,000 clones in the sample, 60% to 85% are singletons; the top ten hold 1.6%. The source material was PBMCs. Source of these receptors: a woman under 30 in good health and CMV-seronegative.

The chain has TRBV4-1 and TRBJ2-7; 7 bases match TRBD1. The germline CDR1 and CDR2 sequences are MGHRA and YSYEKL. With V trimmed by 2 bases and J by 7 bases, 8 bases remained unmatched. The CDR3 is 14 amino acids. CDR3 in amino acids: CASSQLDRVGEQYF. CDR3 nucleotide sequence: TGCGCCAGCAGCCAACTAGACAGGGTCGGAGAGCAGTACTTC.

This clone has only one observation. The sample carries other DNA sequences with the same CDR3. This chain connects TRBV5-1 to TRBJ2-7; tentatively, D is TRBD1 (5 bases). The V end was cut by 0 bases, the J end by 2 bases, with 9 bases between. This CDR3 has 14 amino acids. Germline CDR1 is SGHRS and CDR2 is YFSETQ. CDR3 nucleotide sequence: TGCGCCAGCAGCTTGGGAACAGGTGCCTACGAGCAGTACTTC. This codes for CASSLGTGAYEQYF.

The J gene is TRBJ1-1, the V gene TRBV2; TRBD1 matches 10 bases. Trimming cost V 8 bases and J 8 bases; bases outside gene matches: 8. Per germline, CDR1 SNHLY and CDR2 FYNNEI. The CDR3 length is 13 residues. The CDR3 sequence: CASARDRGREAFF. In DNA form, the CDR3 reads TGTGCCAGCGCTCGGGACAGGGGCCGAGAAGCTTTCTTT.

The V call is TRBV5-1, the J call TRBJ2-3; 12 bases fit TRBD2. The CDR3 extends over 16 amino acids. V trimming: 1 base; J trimming: 3 bases; junction bases outside the gene matches: 3. Germline V gene lookup returns CDR1 SGHRS and CDR2 YFSETQ. In DNA, the CDR3 is TGCGCCAGCAGCTTGCTCCTAGCGGGGGGGACAGATACGCAGTATTTT. Protein sequence: CASSLLLAGGTDTQYF.

This clone was recorded only once. The V gene is TRBV9, the J gene TRBJ1-2; weak D call: TRBD1 (5 bases). V lost 6 bases to trimming and J lost 8 bases, with 17 bases between them. The CDR3 runs 13 residues. Germline V gives CDR1 SGDLS, CDR2 YYNGEE. The CDR3 loop is CASTTLGGAGYTF. CDR3 coding DNA: TGTGCCAGCACCACTCTAGGTGGGGCGGGCTACACCTTC.